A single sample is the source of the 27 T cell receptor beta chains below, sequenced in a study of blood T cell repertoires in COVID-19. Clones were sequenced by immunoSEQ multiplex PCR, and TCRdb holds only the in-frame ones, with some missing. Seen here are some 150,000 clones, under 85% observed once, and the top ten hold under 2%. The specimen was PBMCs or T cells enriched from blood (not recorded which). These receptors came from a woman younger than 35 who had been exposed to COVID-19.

The CDR3 reads CASSPQTGQETQYF. In DNA form, the CDR3 reads TGTGCCAGCAGCCCACAGACAGGTCAAGAGACCCAGTACTTC. The rearrangement links TRBV7-9 to TRBJ2-5, with D perhaps matching TRBD1 (6 bases). Germline V CDR1 and CDR2: SEHNR, FQNEAQ (reference sequence). Trimming took off 5 bases at V and 2 bases at J, with 12 bases between the two ends. This CDR3 is built from 14 residues.

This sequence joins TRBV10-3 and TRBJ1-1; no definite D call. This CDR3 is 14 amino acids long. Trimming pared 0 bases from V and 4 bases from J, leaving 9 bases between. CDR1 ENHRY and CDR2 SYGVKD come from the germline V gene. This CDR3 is CAISESLAGTEAFF. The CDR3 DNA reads TGTGCCATCAGTGAGTCGTTGGCAGGCACTGAAGCTTTCTTT.

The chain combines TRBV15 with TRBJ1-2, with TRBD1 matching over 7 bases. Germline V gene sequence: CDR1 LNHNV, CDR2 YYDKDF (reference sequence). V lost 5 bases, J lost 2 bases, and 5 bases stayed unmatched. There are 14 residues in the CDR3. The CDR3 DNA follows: TGTGCCACCAGCCGGGGGGGACAGAACTATGGCTACACCTTC. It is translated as CATSRGGQNYGYTF.

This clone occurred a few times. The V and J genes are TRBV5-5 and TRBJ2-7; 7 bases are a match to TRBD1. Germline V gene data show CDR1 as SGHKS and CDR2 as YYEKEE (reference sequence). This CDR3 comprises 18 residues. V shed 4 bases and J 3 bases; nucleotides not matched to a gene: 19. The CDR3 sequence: CASSLRQGGFGRDYEQYF. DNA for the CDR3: TGTGCCAGCAGCCTCCGACAGGGCGGATTTGGCCGGGACTACGAGCAGTACTTC.

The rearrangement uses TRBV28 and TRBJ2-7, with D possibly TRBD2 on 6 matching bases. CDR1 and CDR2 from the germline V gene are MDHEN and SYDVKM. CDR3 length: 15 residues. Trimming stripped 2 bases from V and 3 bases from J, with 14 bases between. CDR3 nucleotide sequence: TGTGCCAGCAGTTTAAAAGGCGGGACCGTCTACGAGCAGTACTTC. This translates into CASSLKGGTVYEQYF.

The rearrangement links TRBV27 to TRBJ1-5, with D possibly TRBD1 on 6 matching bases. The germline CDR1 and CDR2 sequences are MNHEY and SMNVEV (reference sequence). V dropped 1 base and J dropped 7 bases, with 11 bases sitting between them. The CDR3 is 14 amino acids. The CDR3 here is CASSLWGGRQPQHF. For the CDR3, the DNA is TGTGCCAGCAGTTTATGGGGGGGCCGGCAGCCCCAGCATTTT.

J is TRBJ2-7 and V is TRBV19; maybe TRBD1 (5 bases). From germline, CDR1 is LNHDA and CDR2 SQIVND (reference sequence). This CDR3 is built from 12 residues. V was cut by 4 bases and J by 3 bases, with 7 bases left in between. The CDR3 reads CASSTGIYEQYF. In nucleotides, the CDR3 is TGTGCCAGTAGTACAGGGATCTACGAGCAGTACTTC. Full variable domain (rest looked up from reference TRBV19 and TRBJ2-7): DGGITQSPKYLFRKEGQNVTLSCEQNLNHDAMYWYRQDPGQGLRLIYYSQIVNDFQKGDIAEGYSVSREKKESFPLTVTSAQKNPTAFYLCASSTGIYEQYFGPGTRLTVT.

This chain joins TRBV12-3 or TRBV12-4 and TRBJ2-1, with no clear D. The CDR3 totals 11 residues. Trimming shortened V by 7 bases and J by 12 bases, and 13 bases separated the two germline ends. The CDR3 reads CASTNGRVQFF. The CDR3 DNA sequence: TGTGCCAGCACCAATGGCCGGGTGCAGTTCTTC.

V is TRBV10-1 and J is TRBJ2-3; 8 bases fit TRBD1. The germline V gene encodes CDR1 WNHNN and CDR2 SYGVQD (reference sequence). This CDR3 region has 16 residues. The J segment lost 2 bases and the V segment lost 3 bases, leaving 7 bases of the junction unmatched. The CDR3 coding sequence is TGCGCCAGCAGTGACTCAGGACAGGGTGTCACAGATACGCAGTATTTT. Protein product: CASSDSGQGVTDTQYF.

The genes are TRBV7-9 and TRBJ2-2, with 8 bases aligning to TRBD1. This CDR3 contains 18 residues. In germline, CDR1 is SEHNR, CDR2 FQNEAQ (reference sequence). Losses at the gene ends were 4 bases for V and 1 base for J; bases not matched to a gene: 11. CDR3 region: CASSSSKGGTGNTGELFF. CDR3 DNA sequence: TGTGCCAGCAGCTCCTCCAAGGGTGGGACAGGGAACACCGGGGAGCTGTTTTTT.

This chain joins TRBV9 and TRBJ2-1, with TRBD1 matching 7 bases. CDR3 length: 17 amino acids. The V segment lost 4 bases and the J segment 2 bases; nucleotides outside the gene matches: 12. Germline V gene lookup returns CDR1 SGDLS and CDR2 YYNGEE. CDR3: CASSLNAAQGAYNEQFF. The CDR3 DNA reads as TGTGCCAGCAGCCTCAACGCCGCTCAGGGGGCCTACAATGAGCAGTTCTTC.

CDR3 in amino acids: CASSLASGYTF. CDR3 nucleotide sequence: TGTGCCAGCAGCTTAGCGAGCGGCTACACCTTC. The J gene is TRBJ1-2, the V gene TRBV7-9; D ambiguous. The V and J ends lost 0 bases and 8 bases respectively, with 4 bases between them. Germline values: CDR1 SEHNR, CDR2 FQNEAQ (reference sequence). The CDR3 has 11 amino acids.

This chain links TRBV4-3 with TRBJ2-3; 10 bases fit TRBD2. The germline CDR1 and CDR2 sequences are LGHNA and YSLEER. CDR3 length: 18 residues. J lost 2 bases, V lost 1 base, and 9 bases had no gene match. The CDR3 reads CASSQVAGGQDATDTQYF. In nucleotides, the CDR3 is TGCGCCAGCAGCCAAGTAGCGGGAGGCCAAGACGCCACAGATACGCAGTATTTT.

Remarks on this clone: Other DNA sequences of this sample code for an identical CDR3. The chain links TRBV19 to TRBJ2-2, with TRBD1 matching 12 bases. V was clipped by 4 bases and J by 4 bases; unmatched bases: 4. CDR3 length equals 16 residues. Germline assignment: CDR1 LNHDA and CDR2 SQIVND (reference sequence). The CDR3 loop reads CASSRGQGAGTGELFF. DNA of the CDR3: TGTGCCAGTAGTAGGGGACAGGGGGCCGGCACCGGGGAGCTGTTTTTT. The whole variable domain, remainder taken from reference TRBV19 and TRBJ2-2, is DGGITQSPKYLFRKEGQNVTLSCEQNLNHDAMYWYRQDPGQGLRLIYYSQIVNDFQKGDIAEGYSVSREKKESFPLTVTSAQKNPTAFYLCASSRGQGAGTGELFFGEGSRLTVL.

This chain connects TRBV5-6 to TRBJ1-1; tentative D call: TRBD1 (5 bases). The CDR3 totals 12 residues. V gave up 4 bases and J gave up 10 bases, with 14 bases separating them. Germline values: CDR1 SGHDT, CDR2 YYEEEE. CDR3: CASSRQGGRAFF. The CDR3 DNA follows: TGTGCCAGCAGCCGCCAGGGCGGGAGAGCTTTCTTT.

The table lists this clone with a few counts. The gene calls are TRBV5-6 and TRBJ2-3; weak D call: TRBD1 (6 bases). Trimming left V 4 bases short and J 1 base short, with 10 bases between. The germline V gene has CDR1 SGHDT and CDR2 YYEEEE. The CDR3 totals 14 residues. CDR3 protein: CASSNRAGTDTQYF. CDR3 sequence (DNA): TGTGCCAGCAGCAACAGGGCGGGCACAGATACGCAGTATTTT.

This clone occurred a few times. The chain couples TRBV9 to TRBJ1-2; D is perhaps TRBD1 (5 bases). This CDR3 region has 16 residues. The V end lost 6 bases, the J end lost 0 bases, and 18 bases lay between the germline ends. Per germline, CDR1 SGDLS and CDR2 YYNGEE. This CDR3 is CASTPPGTAANYGYTF. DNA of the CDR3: TGTGCCAGCACCCCCCCCGGGACTGCAGCTAACTATGGCTACACCTTC.

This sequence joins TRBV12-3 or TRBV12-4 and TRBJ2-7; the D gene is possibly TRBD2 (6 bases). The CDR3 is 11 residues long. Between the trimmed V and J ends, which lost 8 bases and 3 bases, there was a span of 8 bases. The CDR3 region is CASLGGYEQYF. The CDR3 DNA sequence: TGTGCCAGCCTCGGGGGCTACGAGCAGTACTTC.

The CDR3 sequence: CATSRDGDTLNTEAFF. For the CDR3, the DNA is TGTGCCACCAGCAGAGATGGGGACACCTTGAACACTGAAGCTTTCTTT. The chain carries TRBV15 and TRBJ1-1; D is perhaps TRBD1 (6 bases). CDR1 and CDR2 from the germline V gene are LNHNV and YYDKDF (reference sequence). V was pared by 0 bases and J by 0 bases, with 11 bases between. The CDR3 has 16 amino acids. Full variable domain (rest looked up from reference TRBV15 and TRBJ1-1): DAMVIQNPRYQVTQFGKPVTLSCSQTLNHNVMYWYQQKSSQAPKLLFHYYDKDFNNEADTPDNFQSRRPNTSFCFLDIRSPGLGDTAMYLCATSRDGDTLNTEAFFGQGTRLTVV.

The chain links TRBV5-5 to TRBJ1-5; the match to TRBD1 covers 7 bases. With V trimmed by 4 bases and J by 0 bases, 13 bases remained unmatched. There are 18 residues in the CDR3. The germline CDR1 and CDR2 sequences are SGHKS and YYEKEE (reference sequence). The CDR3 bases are TGTGCCAGCAGCCTTAATTACAGGGGTCGGTATAGCAATCAGCCCCAGCATTTT. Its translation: CASSLNYRGRYSNQPQHF.

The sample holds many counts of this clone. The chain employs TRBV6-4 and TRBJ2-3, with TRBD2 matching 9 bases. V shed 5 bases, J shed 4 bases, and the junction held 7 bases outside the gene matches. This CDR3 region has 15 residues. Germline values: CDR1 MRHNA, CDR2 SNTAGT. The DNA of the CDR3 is TGTGCCAGCAGTAAACTAGCGGGCGAGGCAGATACGCAGTATTTT. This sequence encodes CASSKLAGEADTQYF.

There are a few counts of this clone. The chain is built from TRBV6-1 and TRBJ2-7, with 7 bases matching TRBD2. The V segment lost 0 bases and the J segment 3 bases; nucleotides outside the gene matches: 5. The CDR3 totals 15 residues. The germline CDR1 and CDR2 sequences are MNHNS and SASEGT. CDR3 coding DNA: TGTGCCAGCAGTGAAGCAGCGGGGTCTGGCTACGAGCAGTACTTC. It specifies CASSEAAGSGYEQYF.

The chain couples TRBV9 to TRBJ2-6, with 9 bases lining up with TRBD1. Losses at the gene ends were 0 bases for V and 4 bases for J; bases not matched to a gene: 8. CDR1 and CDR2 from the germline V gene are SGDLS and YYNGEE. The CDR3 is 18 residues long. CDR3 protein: CASSVGIGTGTGANVLTF. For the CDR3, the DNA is TGTGCCAGCAGCGTAGGGATAGGGACAGGGACCGGGGCCAACGTCCTGACTTTC. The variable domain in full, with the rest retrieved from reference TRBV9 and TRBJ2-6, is DSGVTQTPKHLITATGQRVTLRCSPRSGDLSVYWYQQSLDQGLQFLIQYYNGEERAKGNILERFSAQQFPDLHSELNLSSLELGDSALYFCASSVGIGTGTGANVLTFGAGSRLTVL.

CDR3: CASSLAGRNEQYF. For the CDR3, the DNA is TGTGCCAGCAGCTTGGCGGGTAGAAACGAGCAGTACTTC. V gene TRBV5-6 combines with J gene TRBJ2-7; D not certain. Germline V gives CDR1 SGHDT, CDR2 YYEEEE. Deletions cut 0 bases from V and 5 bases from J, with 9 bases between. This CDR3 has 13 amino acids.

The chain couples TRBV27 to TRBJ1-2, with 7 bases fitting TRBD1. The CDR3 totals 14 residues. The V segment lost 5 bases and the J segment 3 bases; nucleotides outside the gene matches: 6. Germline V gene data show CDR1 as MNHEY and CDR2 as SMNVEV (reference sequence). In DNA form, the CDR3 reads TGTGCCAGCAGTCCCTACAGGGGTTACTATGGCTACACCTTC. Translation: CASSPYRGYYGYTF.

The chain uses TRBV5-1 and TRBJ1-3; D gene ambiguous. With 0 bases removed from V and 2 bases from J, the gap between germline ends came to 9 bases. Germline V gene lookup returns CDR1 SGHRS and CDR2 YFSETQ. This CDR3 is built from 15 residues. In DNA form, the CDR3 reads TGCGCCAGCAGCTTGGGGCAGACTACTGGAAACACCATATATTTT. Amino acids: CASSLGQTTGNTIYF.

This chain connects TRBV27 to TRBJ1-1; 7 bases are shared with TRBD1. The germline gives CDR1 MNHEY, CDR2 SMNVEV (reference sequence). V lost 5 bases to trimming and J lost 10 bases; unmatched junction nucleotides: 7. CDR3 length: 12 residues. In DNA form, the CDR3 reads TGTGCCAGCAGTCACAGGGGTCTGGTAGCTTTCTTT. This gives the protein CASSHRGLVAFF.